This TCR beta chain was captured by sequencing in a study of PD-L1 blockade in urothelial cancer. About this clone: The antigen remains unidentified.

The CDR3 is 15 amino acids. Germline CDR1 reads SGDLS; CDR2 reads YYNGEE. V lost 6 bases and J 1 base, leaving 15 bases between the germline ends. Documented time point: peripheral blood 6 weeks after treatment start. Study-level findings and limits: When pretreatment blood TCR clonality was below the median, it predicted better survival.

TCRdb's table, derived via immunoSEQ multiplex PCR, lists solely in-frame clones and lacks some. This repertoire shows about 50,000 clones, approximately 85% found once; its top ten account for around 1.9%. The chain couples TRBV9 to TRBJ2-3; TRBD2 is a possible D gene (6 bases). The sequencing here drew on PBMCs, taken around atezolizumab (anti-PD-L1) treatment. The source of this sequence is a man aged 45-65 years with urothelial cancer. The CDR3 loop is CASTPLARGTDTQYF. In nucleotides, the CDR3 is TGTGCCAGCACCCCTCTAGCGAGGGGCACAGATACGCAGTATTTT. Full variable domain (rest looked up from reference TRBV9 and TRBJ2-3): DSGVTQTPKHLITATGQRVTLRCSPRSGDLSVYWYQQSLDQGLQFLIQYYNGEERAKGNILERFSAQQFPDLHSELNLSSLELGDSALYFCASTPLARGTDTQYFGPGTRLTVL.